The 2 T cell receptor beta chains presented below share a single source sample, sequenced in a study of cytomegalovirus exposure and HLA in healthy donors. Both 60 Vbeta primers and 13 Jbeta primers went into the PCR. The repertoire was sequenced with immunoSEQ multiplex PCR; TCRdb's copy has only in-frame clones and lacks some. The sample gives approximately 190,000 clones, approximately 12% of which show up once; about 7.8% is in the top ten. The sample comprised PBMCs. The receptors shown here come from a man aged 45 to 65 in good health and CMV-seropositive.

This clone was detected only a few times. The chain couples TRBV6-1 to TRBJ2-1; tentatively, D is TRBD2 (5 bases). CDR3 size: 13 residues. V lost 4 bases to trimming and J lost 5 bases, with 9 bases between them. Looked up from germline, CDR1 is MNHNS and CDR2 is SASEGT. For the CDR3, the DNA is TGTGCCAGCAGTGCGCGGGTGGACAATGAGCAGTTCTTC. Encoded protein: CASSARVDNEQFF.

CDR3 in DNA: TGTGCCAGCAGCTCCCGGGGGGCACTTTCGCGCTACACCTTC. This gives the protein CASSSRGALSRYTF. V is TRBV5-4 and J is TRBJ1-2; D may be TRBD1 (6 bases). Trimming cost V 3 bases and J 9 bases, with 18 bases left between them. Germline V CDR1 and CDR2: SGHNT, YYREEE (reference sequence). The length of the CDR3 is 14 residues.